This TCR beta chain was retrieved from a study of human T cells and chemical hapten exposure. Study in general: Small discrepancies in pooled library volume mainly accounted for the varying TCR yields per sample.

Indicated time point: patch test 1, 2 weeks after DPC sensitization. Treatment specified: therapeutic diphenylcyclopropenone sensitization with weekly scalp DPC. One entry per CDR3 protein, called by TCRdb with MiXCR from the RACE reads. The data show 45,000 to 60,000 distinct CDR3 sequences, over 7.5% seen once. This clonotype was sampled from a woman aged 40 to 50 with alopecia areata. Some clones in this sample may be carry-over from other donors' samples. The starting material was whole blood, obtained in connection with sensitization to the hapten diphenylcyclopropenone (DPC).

The CDR3 DNA follows: TGCAGTGCTGGGGATGTGTGGGACAGGGGTACCTACGAGCAGTACTTC. Its translation is CSAGDVWDRGTYEQYF. The chain recombines TRBV20-1 with TRBJ2-7, with 10 bases fitting TRBD1. Germline CDR1 is DFQATT and CDR2 is SNEGSKA (reference sequence). V dropped 5 bases and J dropped 2; count of bases not matched to a gene: 12. This CDR3 contains 16 residues.